Below are 20 T cell receptor beta chains sequenced from a single sample in a study of OX40 agonist ivuxolimab in advanced cancers. Sequencing used immunoSEQ multiplex PCR; TCRdb keeps in-frame clones, though not all of them. The sample carries about 16,000 clones, approximately 90% recorded once. Source: CD4+ or CD8+ T cells sorted from blood, taken in a trial of the OX40 agonist ivuxolimab. Receptors were obtained from an adult with an advanced solid tumor such as melanoma, head and neck, liver or kidney cancer.

The CDR3 nucleotides are TGTGCCATCAGGGACGGGGCTTCCTACGAGCAGTACTTC. Translated, it gives CAIRDGASYEQYF. The rearrangement uses TRBV10-3 and TRBJ2-7, with D perhaps matching TRBD1 or TRBD2 (5 bases each). This CDR3 is 13 amino acids long. Trimming removed 6 bases at V and 1 base at J, with 10 bases between. CDR1 is ENHRY and CDR2 is SYGVKD in the germline V gene.

V usage is TRBV11-3 and J usage is TRBJ2-7; D is possibly TRBD2 (6 bases). The CDR3 extends over 14 amino acids. Looked up from germline, CDR1 is SGHNT and CDR2 is YENEEA. V was pared by 1 base and J by 6 bases, with 13 bases between. The DNA for the CDR3 is TGTGCCAGCAGCTTAGGGGTGGGAGGTATCGAGCAGTACTTC. Amino acid sequence: CASSLGVGGIEQYF.

CDR3 region: CASSLVGSTGELFF. CDR3 in DNA: TGTGCCAGCAGCTTAGTCGGCTCCACCGGGGAGCTGTTTTTT. This chain uses TRBV7-9 with TRBJ2-2; no clear D. CDR1 and CDR2 (germline): SEHNR, FQNEAQ (reference sequence). This CDR3 contains 14 residues. Deletions cut 1 base from V and 4 bases from J, with 7 bases between.

The V gene is TRBV2, the J gene TRBJ2-7; TRBD2 matches at 7 bases. The germline gives CDR1 SNHLY, CDR2 FYNNEI. J lost 3 bases, V lost 4 bases, and 3 bases had no gene match. This CDR3 has 13 amino acids. The CDR3 region has the DNA TGTGCCAGCAGTGTGCGGGAGCTCTACGAGCAGTACTTC. Protein: CASSVRELYEQYF.

The genes are TRBV4-3 and TRBJ1-1, with 7 bases aligning to TRBD1. There are 16 residues in the CDR3. The junction had 7 bases not matched to a gene; V was cut back by 1 base and J by 2 bases. Germline CDR1 is LGHNA and CDR2 is YSLEER. The CDR3 loop reads CASSQVGGQPNTEAFF. The CDR3 nucleotides read TGCGCCAGCAGCCAAGTCGGGGGACAGCCCAACACTGAAGCTTTCTTT.

The gene calls are TRBV7-9 and TRBJ1-2; 8 bases fit TRBD1. The junction had 4 bases not matched to a gene; V was cut back by 5 bases and J by 2 bases. Germline-derived CDR1 and CDR2 are SEHNR and FQNEAQ (reference sequence). This CDR3 region has 14 residues. The CDR3 loop is CASSDRGPNYGYTF. CDR3 bases: TGTGCCAGCAGCGACAGGGGCCCCAACTATGGCTACACCTTC.

The chain combines TRBV19 with TRBJ2-7; D perhaps matches TRBD1 (5 bases). The CDR3 is made up of 14 amino acids. Trimming removed 1 base at V and 1 base at J, with 8 bases between. The germline CDR1 and CDR2 sequences are LNHDA and SQIVND (reference sequence). CDR3 coding DNA: TGTGCCAGTAGTATAGTTGCAGGGTCCTACGAGCAGTACTTC. Amino acid sequence: CASSIVAGSYEQYF.

The CDR3 DNA reads TGTGCCAGCAGCTTAGGGACAACGTTGTACAATGAGCAGTTCTTC. This encodes CASSLGTTLYNEQFF. The V and J genes are TRBV7-2 and TRBJ2-1; maybe TRBD1 (5 bases). The CDR3 sequence is 15 residues long. V lost 1 base, J lost 4 bases, and 11 bases lay in between. Germline CDR1 SGHTA, CDR2 FQGNSA.

To note about this clone: A read error may produce the germline difference seen at one junction end. The chain employs TRBV2 and TRBJ2-7, with TRBD2 matching over 11 bases. This CDR3 has 14 residues. Germline CDR1 reads SNHLY; CDR2 reads FYNNEI. As DNA, the CDR3 is TGTGCCACCAGTGATGGGACTAGCGGCTACGAGCAGTACTTC. Translation: CATSDGTSGYEQYF.

CDR3 sequence: CASSEAHVGGQETQYF. CDR3 bases: TGTGCCAGCAGTGAAGCGCACGTAGGGGGACAAGAGACCCAGTACTTC. The chain joins TRBV6-1 to TRBJ2-5, with a weak D call TRBD1 (6 bases). Deletions cut 0 bases from V and 2 bases from J, with 13 bases between. The CDR3 contains 16 residues. Germline lookup yields CDR1 MNHNS and CDR2 SASEGT.

V usage is TRBV7-9 and J usage is TRBJ1-5, with 7 nucleotides matching TRBD1. The CDR3 spans 15 residues. V trimming: 5 bases; J trimming: 4 bases; junction bases outside the gene matches: 8. Germline CDR1 reads SEHNR; CDR2 reads FQNEAQ (reference sequence). CDR3 residues: CASSLGTARNQPQHF. The DNA of the CDR3 is TGTGCCAGCAGCCTCGGGACAGCTAGGAATCAGCCCCAGCATTTT.

The chain couples TRBV7-8 to TRBJ1-1; 7 bases align to TRBD1. Trimming cost V 7 bases and J 1 base; bases outside gene matches: 6. The germline gives CDR1 SGHVS, CDR2 FQNEAQ. This CDR3 comprises 14 residues. In DNA form, the CDR3 reads TGTGCCAGCACCCGACAGGGAAGGAACACTGAAGCTTTCTTT. This sequence encodes CASTRQGRNTEAFF.

This rearrangement joins TRBV29-1 to TRBJ1-4; possible D gene TRBD1, 6 bases. Germline CDR1 SQVTM, CDR2 ANQGSEA. Deletions cut 5 bases from V and 7 bases from J, with 20 bases between. The CDR3 runs 15 residues. Here the CDR3 DNA reads TGCAGCGTTTTCGACGCAACAGGGTCTGGTGAAAAACTGTTTTTT. It specifies CSVFDATGSGEKLFF.

The chain couples TRBV7-9 to TRBJ2-1; D may be TRBD2 (6 bases). This CDR3 spans 17 amino acids. Germline V gene sequence: CDR1 SEHNR, CDR2 FQNEAQ (reference sequence). V gave up 1 base and J gave up 0 bases, with 13 bases separating them. CDR3 nucleotide sequence: TGTGCCAGCAGCTTAGTTTGGGTAGCGGACTCCTACAATGAGCAGTTCTTC. Its protein product is CASSLVWVADSYNEQFF.

The chain uses TRBV9 and TRBJ2-2; 7 nucleotides match TRBD2. Germline CDR1 SGDLS, CDR2 YYNGEE. This CDR3 spans 15 amino acids. Germline trimming cut 3 bases from V and 5 bases from J; bases unmatched to any gene: 7. CDR3 sequence (DNA): TGTGCCAGCAGCGGGGCGGGAGTGGAAACCGGGGAGCTGTTTTTT. Its translation: CASSGAGVETGELFF.

The chain uses TRBV4-2 and TRBJ2-7; D is uncertain. Trimming stripped 0 bases from V and 3 bases from J, with 9 bases between. Germline V lookup: CDR1 LGHNA, CDR2 YNFKEQ. This CDR3 is built from 14 residues. The CDR3 DNA reads as TGTGCCAGCAGCCAAGATCGAGGAGACTACGAGCAGTACTTC. Translating gives CASSQDRGDYEQYF.

This clone was counted a single time. The chain is built from TRBV7-2 and TRBJ1-2; D is ambiguous. Trimming stripped 5 bases from V and 7 bases from J, with 17 bases between. Germline lookup yields CDR1 SGHTA and CDR2 FQGNSA. This CDR3 region has 14 residues. The CDR3 coding sequence is TGTGCCAGCAGCAAGGTGCCAACTCCGACTGGCTACACCTTC. Encoded protein: CASSKVPTPTGYTF. Full variable domain (rest looked up from reference TRBV7-2 and TRBJ1-2): GAGVSQSPSNKVTEKGKDVELRCDPISGHTALYWYRQSLGQGLEFLIYFQGNSAPDKSGLPSDRFSAERTGGSVSTLTIQRTQQEDSAVYLCASSKVPTPTGYTFGSGTRLTVV.

The chain links TRBV6-6 to TRBJ1-1; D gene ambiguous. The germline gives CDR1 MNHNY, CDR2 SVGAGI (reference sequence). CDR3 length equals 13 residues. V lost 2 bases to trimming and J lost 1 base, with 5 bases between them. The CDR3 DNA reads as TGTGCCAGCAGTTACGCACAGAACACTGAAGCTTTCTTT. This codes for CASSYAQNTEAFF.

This rearrangement joins TRBV6-5 to TRBJ2-1; 8 nucleotides align to TRBD2. The CDR3 consists of 15 residues. With 2 bases clipped from V and 3 bases from J, the junction kept 3 bases outside the gene matches. CDR1 and CDR2 (germline): MNHEY, SVGAGI. Here the CDR3 reads CASSYRLAGYNEQFF. The DNA for the CDR3 is TGTGCCAGCAGTTACCGGCTAGCGGGCTACAATGAGCAGTTCTTC.

V usage is TRBV7-9 and J usage is TRBJ2-3; D not resolved. Germline V lookup: CDR1 SEHNR, CDR2 FQNEAQ (reference sequence). Deletions cut 3 bases from V and 2 bases from J, with 3 bases between. CDR3 length: 12 residues. In nucleotides, the CDR3 is TGTGCCAGCAGCTTCTTCACAGATACGCAGTATTTT. It yields the protein CASSFFTDTQYF.